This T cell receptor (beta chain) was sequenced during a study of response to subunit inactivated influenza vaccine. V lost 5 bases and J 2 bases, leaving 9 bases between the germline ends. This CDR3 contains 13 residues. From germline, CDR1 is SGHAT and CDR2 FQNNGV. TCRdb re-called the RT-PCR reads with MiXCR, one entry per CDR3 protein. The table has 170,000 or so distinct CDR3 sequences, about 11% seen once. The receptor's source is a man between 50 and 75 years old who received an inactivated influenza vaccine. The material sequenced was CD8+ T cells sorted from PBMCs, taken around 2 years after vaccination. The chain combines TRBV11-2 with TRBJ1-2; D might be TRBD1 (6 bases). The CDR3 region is CASSAGQNYGYTF. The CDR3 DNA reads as TGTGCCAGCAGCGCCGGACAGAACTATGGCTACACCTTC. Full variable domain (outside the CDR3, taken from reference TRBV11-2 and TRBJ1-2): EAGVAQSPRYKIIEKRQSVAFWCNPISGHATLYWYQQILGQGPKLLIQFQNNGVVDDSQLPKDRFSAERLKGVDSTLKIQPAKLEDSAVYLCASSAGQNYGYTFGSGTRLTVV.